The text below deals with one TCR beta chain. What this receptor recognizes is not known. Base-call qualities are not available, and no considerably larger clone is one nucleotide away. This sample stems from a study of cytomegalovirus exposure and HLA in healthy donors (dated by TCRdb to between 2016 and 2019). Notes on the research overall: In an earlier analysis of around 540 of the donors, 250 to 350 Gb of sequence data and 120 million or so unique TCR beta sequences from 180 million or so T cells were reported. In the later analysis, no new phenotypic data were used to find candidate immune exposures; instead, reliance was placed on TCR beta sequences and their occurrence across donors. In a later genetic analysis, genome-wide SNP genotypes for about three fifths of the 666 donors were used, and that subset was treated as a discovery cohort. HLA typing covered class I and class II loci at four-digit resolution. The number of typed donors differed by locus: roughly 620-630 for A, B, C, DRB1 and DQB1; 500 to 550 for DQA1; 606 for DPA1; and roughly 490 for DPB1. All discovery cohort repertoires had been generated using a single sequencing platform. Approximately 300 gigabases of sequencing data and about 92 million unique TCR sequences made up an early release that covered 500 to 700 HLA-typed donors. Among the roughly 400 genotyped donors, around 81% belonged to the genetic ancestry cluster associated with self-reported Caucasian donors. Donor age, sex, ethnicity and CMV serostatus were compiled alongside the repertoire data. To predict cytomegalovirus infection status, the study combined high-throughput TCR immunosequencing, statistical association of individual TCRs with disease status, and machine learning. Four to six DR-DQ haplotypes were handled as single units for association and clustering, since linkage in the cohort was strong. Across 300 to 400 genotyped donors of the cohort, an average of about 200,000 unique TCR beta nucleotide sequences per donor were sequenced, and around 19% of those sequences were non-productive. A later analysis re-examined previously published TCR beta repertoires from 500 to 700 donors and added high-resolution HLA genotyping to investigate patterns of TCR occurrence. The T cell repertoires of several hundred subjects were profiled by immunosequencing and related to cytomegalovirus serostatus. A separate validation cohort of approximately 130 different subjects was used in addition to the approximately 640-subject first cohort. In an earlier analysis of 587 of the donors, high-throughput TCR beta sequencing was used to judge whether each TCR beta V gene segment behaved as functional or pseudogenic. The study aimed to test whether signatures of past pathogen exposure could be identified by cataloging public T cell receptors.

CDR1 SGHDT and CDR2 YYEEEE were looked up in the germline V gene. The CDR3 numbers 15 residues from cysteine through phenylalanine. Only the CDR3 region is kept as DNA, spanning 45 bases read in frame from base 1. At the junction V is shortened by 3 bases and J by 6 bases; bases outside the gene matches: 7. The cohort was made up of approximately 670 healthy bone marrow donors. All cohort members were sampled while nominally healthy, although unrecorded immune exposures were likely present. The donor was CMV seronegative and belonged to the group of several hundred seronegative cohort members. A peripheral blood sample was provided by each donor, and peripheral blood mononuclear cells were used for TCR beta sequencing. The Qiagen DNeasy Blood Extraction Kit was used to extract genomic DNA from the blood cell samples. Study-level results and caveats: A further reported finding was that TCR beta sequences accurately predicted the HLA-A and HLA-B alleles for most subjects in the first cohort. A later analysis associated 17,000 or so TCR beta sequences with specific HLA alleles at a false discovery rate of 0.05. Because counts were too low, about 15 rarely observed V segments, including chromosome 9 orphons, were left out of the earlier analysis of roughly 600 of the donors. A later analysis found that HLA-associated TCR beta chains were more clonally expanded and had lower generation probabilities than equally common non-associated chains. In a later analysis, TCR association rates were found to vary across HLA loci, with the most associated TCRs seen for DRB1 alleles and the fewest for HLA-C alleles. In the study, 150 to 200 TCR beta chains were listed as associated with cytomegalovirus. HLA typing was unavailable for some donors at each locus, so association tests used only the typed subset. Three of the identified cytomegalovirus-associated TCR beta chains were confirmed in vitro to be specific for cytomegalovirus antigens. In a later analysis, several top co-occurrence clusters were reported to appear linked to parvovirus B19, influenza, CMV and Epstein-Barr virus. A later genetic analysis associated a missense DCLRE1C variant with V-gene and J-gene trimming of TCR beta chains, and an independent cohort replicated the association. A cluster of highly shared sequence variants was judged likely to be a technical artifact of the sequencing pipeline. CMV serostatus was the only immune exposure information available for the cohort. The authors suggested that the approach could potentially be generalized to other disease states and immunological phenotypes. In this cohort, only TCR beta chains were sequenced, and detectable features were limited by the absence of alpha or paired-chain data. Correlated functional status among segregating V segments might reflect linkage disequilibrium, but an unknown experimental factor could not be ruled out. The classifier was reported to diagnose cytomegalovirus status with high specificity and sensitivity in both the original cohort and the validation cohort. According to a later genetic analysis, donors in an Asian-associated ancestry cluster had fewer N-insertions in productive TCRs than the approximately 700-donor mean. Some IMGT-functional V segments, including TRBV6-2 and TRBV6-3, could not be distinguished by the 87-base-pair reads and were therefore excluded. Most TCR sequences were seen in very few donors, while some public TCRs were found in many individuals. In an earlier analysis of more than 450 of the donors, most TCR beta V segments were observed in productive rearrangements about 87% or about 30% of the time, broadly matching IMGT annotations. Strong co-occurrence of HLA alleles, especially DR and DQ, made assigning TCR associations to individual alleles difficult. Roughly uniform sequencing depth across donors was assumed in presence/absence analyses, although this assumption may not hold. A later analysis found that most CMV-associated TCR beta chains appeared HLA-restricted, with HLA associations seemingly driven largely by CMV exposure.

The method was the immunoSEQ multiplex PCR assay. For the multiplex PCR, a mixture combining 60 forward primers for TCR Vbeta segments and 13 reverse primers for TCR Jbeta segments was used. Amplification of the CDR3 region of rearranged TCR beta genes was performed with a multiplex PCR assay on genomic DNA. The amplified TCR beta libraries were sequenced on the Illumina HiSeq System as 87-base-pair reads. Per the source publication's procedure: A later analysis tallied 70 million to 100 million unique TCR beta chains across the roughly 610 repertoires, and approximately 12 million of those chains were shared by two or more donors. To remove PCR and sequencing errors, raw reads were error-corrected and collapsed into unique sequences using a nearest-neighbor algorithm that merged closely related sequences. Alignment of CDR3 sequences to IMGT reference sequences was used to assign V, D and J gene segments. For a sequence to be retained, at least a six-nucleotide match to both a V gene segment and a J gene segment was required. Rearrangements were classified as productive when the CDR3 lacked stop codons and remained in frame with V and J, and all other rearrangements were classified as non-productive. CDR3 was defined according to IMGT convention as the region running from the second conserved V-encoded cysteine to the conserved J-encoded phenylalanine. The earlier analysis of about 560 of the donors excluded any sequence lacking an unambiguous match to a single V gene segment. In an earlier analysis of 450 to 750 of the donors, a V segment was called functional when productive rearrangements were above 56.7%, and segregating when the standard deviation between donors exceeded 5%. A statistical classification framework was built to diagnose cytomegalovirus status from the catalog of TCR beta chain sequences. A later analysis assigned V and J genes by comparing TCR nucleotide sequences with IMGT/GENE-DB human TR gene sequences. Using the TCRdist pipeline, a later analysis assigned CDR3 sequences along with most-parsimonious VDJ recombination scenarios. In a later analysis, every TCR beta chain was defined by the combination of its CDR3 amino acid sequence and its V-gene family, and reads without a unique V-gene family were dropped. A later analysis removed 450 to 600 highly shared, low-generation-probability nucleotide sequences to deal with suspected cross-contamination and a sequencing artifact. In a later analysis, a clonal expansion index for each public chain was calculated from normalized within-repertoire ranks of inferred template counts. Generation probabilities in a later analysis came from a VDJ recombination model fitted to out-of-frame rearrangements, and those results were checked against IGoR. In a later analysis, hypergeometric tests were used to score TCR-TCR, TCR-HLA and TCR-CMV co-occurrence, with a repertoire-size bias correction applied to TCR pairs. A later analysis estimated false discovery rates by permuting HLA or CMV assignments 20 times. In a later analysis, co-occurring TCRs were grouped using DBSCAN, with TCRdist sequence similarity added in when clustering inside HLA-allele-positive subsets. For co-occurrence clustering, repertoires with fewer than 30,000 or more than 120,000 public chains were excluded, along with a handful of repertoires with anomalous nucleotide sharing. Sourced from immuneACCESS, this table was stored by TCRdb with only in-frame sequences that have V and J called. A share of the clones is absent; for the studies checked, an unresolved V gene accounts for under half, and the remainder has no known explanation. V and J calls and clone size are those listed in that table; D and trimming were worked out from the DNA. The sample yields over 100,000 clones; roughly 80% were counted once. The top ten clones comprise approximately 1.6% of the sample.

This receptor was taken from a female donor in good health and CMV-seronegative. The chain joins TRBV5-6 to TRBJ2-7; 12 of the junction bases match TRBD2. The sequencing input was PBMCs. DNA sequence: TGTGCCAGCAGCTCCCTAGCGGGAGGGCCGGGCGAGCAGTACTTC. This yields the protein CASSSLAGGPGEQYF. Extended through the reference TRBV5-6 and TRBJ2-7 proteins, this CDR3 yields the full variable domain: DAGVTQSPTHLIKTRGQQVTLRCSPKSGHDTVSWYQQALGQGPQFIFQYYEEEERQRGNFPDRFSGHQFPNYSSELNVNALLLGDSALYLCASSSLAGGPGEQYFGPGTRLTVT.